This T cell receptor (beta chain) came from a study of PD-1 blockade in mismatch repair-deficient tumors. Comments on this clone: The target antigen is unknown.

Libraries were prepared by immunoSEQ multiplex PCR; TCRdb keeps only in-frame clonotypes and omits some of them. Of roughly 13,000 clones in the sample, around 83% were seen once. Time point in this sample: approximately 9-day in vitro stimulation with candidate neoantigen peptide 6. Cells were stimulated approximately nine days with each of under 10 ELISpot-reactive neoantigens. Baseline for clone expansion was a parallel culture with no peptide. Study results and caveats: Rapid post-treatment expansion, then contraction, generally preceding radiologic response, marked tumor-resident clones.

CDR1 is LNHDA, CDR2 SQIVND, per germline (reference sequence). This CDR3 contains 17 residues. V was clipped by 0 bases and J by 6 bases; unmatched bases: 9. The receptor was isolated from an adult with mismatch repair-deficient cancer. The sequenced sample was cells cultured in vitro, obtained from a patient treated with pembrolizumab. The chain couples TRBV19 to TRBJ2-2, with 8 nucleotides matching TRBD1. The CDR3 sequence is CASSIDWGRGQAGELFF. DNA of the CDR3: TGTGCCAGTAGTATAGACTGGGGCAGGGGGCAAGCCGGGGAGCTGTTTTTT. Using reference TRBV19 and TRBJ2-2 for the parts outside the CDR3, the full variable domain is DGGITQSPKYLFRKEGQNVTLSCEQNLNHDAMYWYRQDPGQGLRLIYYSQIVNDFQKGDIAEGYSVSREKKESFPLTVTSAQKNPTAFYLCASSIDWGRGQAGELFFGEGSRLTVL.